This is a list of T cell receptor beta chains from one sample in a study of Graves' ophthalmopathy and Graves' hyperthyroidism. TCRdb re-called the multiplex PCR reads through MiXCR, storing one row per CDR3 protein. The table lists around 400,000 distinct CDR3 sequences, approximately 20% of them singletons. Sequencing used peripheral blood. The receptors were gathered from a woman in her late teens or twenties with Graves' ophthalmopathy. The conserved cysteine and the conserved F or W are not part of the CDR3 here.

j_gene | v_gene | CDR3aa
TRBJ2-5 | TRBV28 | ASSSGTSGIPQETQY
TRBJ1-1 | TRBV19 | ASNLRGDSRMNTEAF
TRBJ2-7 | TRBV9 | ASSVAGTTADEQY
TRBJ2-7 | TRBV6-1 | ATNGGHHYEQY
TRBJ2-7 | TRBV19 | ASSIVGDHEQY
TRBJ1-5 | TRBV6-5 | ASSLETGGNQPQH
TRBJ1-1 | TRBV11-2 | ASSFSGLDTEAF
TRBJ1-1 | TRBV13 | ASSLEDRENTEAF
TRBJ2-5 | TRBV29-1 | SVGHRLGYQETQY
TRBJ1-2 | TRBV20-1 | SARDPDLSTTVSNYGYT
TRBJ2-7 | TRBV7-2 | ASSLGLGLAYEQY
TRBJ1-6 | TRBV6-1 | ASRPDRGYSPLH
TRBJ2-2 | TRBV11-2 | ASSMGHLRAGELF
TRBJ1-1 | TRBV9 | ASSEGTVNTEAF
TRBJ1-2 | TRBV28 | ASNFVEGLHYGYT
TRBJ2-7 | TRBV11-1 | ASSLAIPSYEQY
TRBJ1-5 | TRBV7-8 | ASSLSIGQGTYQPQH
TRBJ2-7 | TRBV12-3/TRBV12-4 | ASSFKGTTSGQY
TRBJ1-2 | TRBV6-5 | ASSYRPFYGYT
TRBJ1-1 | TRBV6-2/TRBV6-3 | ASSAYSGDTEAF
TRBJ1-1 | TRBV7-2 | ASSLELRASEAF
TRBJ1-2 | TRBV3-1 | ASSQVGQFPYGYT
TRBJ2-2 | TRBV19 | ASIKRAFDTGEPF
TRBJ1-2 | TRBV12-3/TRBV12-4 | ASSSSRDGHYGYT
TRBJ2-7 | TRBV4-2 | ASSQGEPRSGYEQY
TRBJ2-5 | TRBV12-3/TRBV12-4 | ASTARGFGTQY
TRBJ1-1 | TRBV12-3/TRBV12-4 | ATRNGYTEAF
TRBJ2-6 | TRBV7-4 | ASSLPPGTGAQESSGANVLT
TRBJ1-5 | TRBV30 | AWSRGGPDQPQH
TRBJ1-6 | TRBV5-1 | ASSLQTGSNSPLH
TRBJ2-7 | TRBV6-5 | ASSSLQGYEQY
TRBJ1-2 | TRBV28 | ASSTYRTGGSYGYT
TRBJ1-2 | TRBV7-2 | ASSLRGRTQDGYT
TRBJ1-5 | TRBV7-6 | ASSSFAGRLQ
TRBJ1-1 | TRBV12-5 | ASGWEGGEAF
TRBJ1-5 | TRBV4-1 | ASSQPVMNQPQH
TRBJ1-6 | TRBV7-3 | ASSFEDSPLH
TRBJ1-2 | TRBV7-2 | ASSYRDGVNT
TRBJ1-1 | TRBV20-1 | SARDRARVNTEAF
TRBJ2-5 | TRBV28 | ASSFAAGVETQY
TRBJ1-1 | TRBV20-1 | SATLFGRGDTEAF
TRBJ2-5 | TRBV30 | AWAPGLAGGGPETQY
TRBJ2-2 | TRBV11-1 | ASSSSTSGRISPGELF
TRBJ1-2 | TRBV6-2/TRBV6-3 | ASSYSMWDRGRRYT
TRBJ1-5 | TRBV4-3 | ASSRSRGSNQPQH
TRBJ2-7 | TRBV20-1 | SASHGLAGGYEQY
TRBJ2-7 | TRBV29-1 | SGGQGAESYEQY
TRBJ2-5 | TRBV20-1 | SAIIGGGETQY
TRBJ1-1 | TRBV6-1 | ASSALTARVTEAF
TRBJ2-7 | TRBV28 | ASSPMDAPYTYEQY
TRBJ2-7 | TRBV6-4 | ASSDLVPGGTYEQY
TRBJ2-7 | TRBV12-3/TRBV12-4 | ASSAGTRGHEQY
TRBJ1-5 | TRBV7-2 | ASSLMPANQPQH